This T cell receptor (beta chain) was obtained from a study of cytomegalovirus exposure and HLA in healthy donors. Study results and caveats: Several of the most significant clusters appeared, in a later analysis, to be linked to common viral pathogens.

CDR1 is LNHDA, CDR2 SQIVND, per germline (reference sequence). The V end lost 6 bases, the J end lost 1 base, and 10 bases lay between the germline ends. This CDR3 has 14 amino acids. Remarks on this clone: Antigen unknown.

PCR involved 60 Vbeta and 13 Jbeta primers. Repertoires were generated with immunoSEQ multiplex PCR, while TCRdb's copy carries only in-frame clones and drops some. Of 78,000 or so clones in the sample, around 85% were seen once. The chain is built from TRBV19 and TRBJ2-1, with D possibly TRBD1 on 6 matching bases. This receptor was identified in a woman in her forties or fifties in good health and CMV-seronegative. The material sequenced was PBMCs. The CDR3 DNA sequence: TGTGCCAGTAGACTAGGGGGATCCTACAATGAGCAGTTCTTC. This gives the protein CASRLGGSYNEQFF.